This T cell receptor (beta chain) was obtained from a study of blood T cell repertoires in COVID-19. Whole-study context: PBMCs, B-cell-depleted T cells, or T cells provided the cDNA or gDNA that made up the material.

This clone was seen once. Germline-derived CDR1 and CDR2 are SGHRS and YFSETQ. Losses at the gene ends were 1 base for V and 1 base for J; bases not matched to a gene: 4. CDR3 length: 15 amino acids. Generated by immunoSEQ multiplex PCR, the TCRdb table keeps only in-frame clones and is missing some. The sample carries approximately 240,000 clones, approximately 91% recorded once. Patients at the Seattle site were enrolled during active infection and followed longitudinally. V is TRBV5-1 and J is TRBJ1-1, with 7 bases aligning to TRBD1. The clonotype originates from a man aged 25-45 years with COVID-19, enrolled during active disease. Sequenced sample: peripheral blood. Written as DNA, the CDR3 is TGCGCCAGCAGCTTGTTGGGACAGACGAACACTGAAGCTTTCTTT. This gives the protein CASSLLGQTNTEAFF.